The T cell receptor (beta chain) under discussion was sequenced for a study of Ad26.COV2.S vaccination and SARS-CoV-2 variants. Study overall: In the COV1001 trial, the donor was in the Ad26.COV2.S arm.

Treatment in this sample: 15 to 20 received Ad26.COV2.S at low or high dose, single or two shots; several received placebo; per-sample allocation not given. Vaccine and placebo recipients were sampled on day 63 after the first injection. In regard to this clone: Its target is not known.

Assay: immunoSEQ multiplex PCR; the TCRdb copy retains only in-frame clones and omits some. In the table there are about 440,000 clones, around 91% of which are singletons. V was clipped by 5 bases and J by 5 bases, with 12 bases between them. CDR3 size: 14 residues. Germline-derived CDR1 and CDR2 are SGHNT and YENEEA. General study points: Recipients of either vaccine or placebo displayed similar breadth of non-spike TCRs.

This chain connects TRBV11-3 to TRBJ2-2; perhaps D is TRBD1 or TRBD2 (6 bases each). The clonotype was recovered from a person aged 18-60 years who received the Ad26.COV2.S COVID-19 vaccine or a placebo. The sample consisted of peripheral blood, taken in a trial of Ad26.COV2.S vaccine versus placebo. CDR3 loop: CASSLEGGTGELFF. The CDR3 DNA reads TGTGCCAGCAGCCTCGAGGGGGGTACCGGGGAGCTGTTTTTT.